One and the same sample provided the 18 T cell receptor beta chains below, sequenced in a study of shared clonotypes between healthy human individuals. Data came from immunoSEQ multiplex PCR; TCRdb stores just in-frame clones and leaves some out. This sample has over a million clones, with about 96% found just once. Sequenced input: naive CD4+ T cells sorted from blood. Subset described: CD45RA+ positively selected. Receptors originate from a man under 40 in good health.

CDR3 loop: CASSLSAPPRRGAQETQYF. For the CDR3, the DNA is TGTGCCAGCAGTTTATCGGCCCCACCTAGGCGGGGAGCCCAAGAGACCCAGTACTTC. V and J are TRBV27 and TRBJ2-5, with D possibly TRBD2 on 6 matching bases. V was clipped by 0 bases and J by 1 base, with 21 bases between them. The germline V gene has CDR1 MNHEY and CDR2 SMNVEV (reference sequence). The CDR3 is made up of 19 amino acids.

The chain links TRBV28 to TRBJ2-7, with 7 bases matching TRBD2. In germline, CDR1 is MDHEN, CDR2 SYDVKM. The J segment lost 2 bases and the V segment lost 6 bases, leaving 10 bases of the junction unmatched. The CDR3 is 15 amino acids. This CDR3 reads CASSPWGSGAYEQYF. The CDR3 DNA reads TGTGCCAGCAGCCCCTGGGGAAGCGGGGCCTACGAGCAGTACTTC. Full variable domain (remainder filled in from reference TRBV28 and TRBJ2-7): DVKVTQSSRYLVKRTGEKVFLECVQDMDHENMFWYRQDPGLGLRLIYFSYDVKMKEKGDIPEGYSVSREKKERFSLILESASTNQTSMYLCASSPWGSGAYEQYFGPGTRLTVT.

The chain links TRBV30 to TRBJ1-4, with D unresolved. The CDR3 is made up of 12 amino acids. CDR1 and CDR2 (germline): GTSNPN, SVGIG (reference sequence). V shed 1 base and J shed 8 bases, with 8 bases lying between them. The CDR3 DNA is TGTGCCTGGAGTGATTTCGGGGAAAAACTGTTTTTT. Translated: CAWSDFGEKLFF.

CDR3 DNA sequence: TGCAGCGTTGATCGCACAGCCAACTATGGCTACACCTTC. This codes for CSVDRTANYGYTF. The chain joins TRBV29-1 to TRBJ1-2; no clear D. Trimming removed 3 bases from V and 2 bases from J, with 10 bases in between. The length of the CDR3 is 13 residues. Germline V CDR1 and CDR2: SQVTM, ANQGSEA.

The chain recombines TRBV2 with TRBJ2-7; D is perhaps TRBD1 (6 bases). With 3 bases removed from V and 2 bases from J, the gap between germline ends came to 11 bases. This CDR3 is 14 amino acids long. Germline V gene sequence: CDR1 SNHLY, CDR2 FYNNEI. CDR3 in DNA: TGTGCCAGCAGTGACCCAGGGGAGACCTACGAGCAGTACTTC. Protein: CASSDPGETYEQYF.

The rearrangement uses TRBV4-2 and TRBJ2-5; 7 nucleotides match TRBD2. The V and J ends lost 1 base and 3 bases, in that order; junction bases with no gene match: 5. The CDR3 consists of 15 residues. CDR1 is LGHNA and CDR2 is YNFKEQ in the germline V gene. DNA of the CDR3: TGTGCCAGCAGCCAAGTAGGTCTAGCGGAAGAGACCCAGTACTTC. This sequence encodes CASSQVGLAEETQYF.

As to this clone: The sample contains more than one DNA sequence encoding this CDR3. The chain recombines TRBV18 with TRBJ1-1, with D perhaps TRBD1 (6 bases). The CDR3 length is 13 residues. Germline loops: CDR1 KGHSH, CDR2 LQKENI. Trimming removed 3 bases at V and 1 base at J, with 6 bases between. CDR3 DNA sequence: TGTGCCAGCTCACCGACAGGGAACACTGAAGCTTTCTTT. It specifies CASSPTGNTEAFF.

The chain employs TRBV10-1 and TRBJ2-1, with 10 bases that match TRBD1. Trimming removed 8 bases from V and 2 bases from J; junction bases left unmatched: 6. Germline values: CDR1 WNHNN, CDR2 SYGVQD (reference sequence). CDR3 size: 15 residues. In DNA form, the CDR3 reads TGCGCCAGCCATCCCGGGACAGGGGCCTACAATGAGCAGTTCTTC. Protein product: CASHPGTGAYNEQFF.

The chain employs TRBV2 and TRBJ2-5; 10 bases fit TRBD2. V lost 5 bases to trimming and J lost 4 bases; unmatched junction nucleotides: 13. CDR1 and CDR2 (germline): SNHLY, FYNNEI. CDR3 size: 17 residues. CDR3 loop: CASSSPKGLAGGETQYF. In DNA, the CDR3 is TGTGCCAGCAGTTCCCCTAAAGGGTTAGCGGGAGGAGAGACCCAGTACTTC.

The chain is built from TRBV7-2 and TRBJ2-5, with 8 bases fitting TRBD2. Germline loops: CDR1 SGHTA, CDR2 FQGNSA. V lost 3 bases and J lost 0; bases outside the gene matches: 0. The CDR3 totals 14 residues. In nucleotides, the CDR3 is TGTGCCAGCAGCTTTAGCGGGAACCAAGAGACCCAGTACTTC. This sequence encodes CASSFSGNQETQYF.

The chain joins TRBV6-1 to TRBJ2-1, with TRBD2 matching 8 bases. The CDR3 spans 15 residues. Looked up from germline, CDR1 is MNHNS and CDR2 is SASEGT. Losses at the gene ends were 8 bases for V and 5 bases for J; bases not matched to a gene: 11. The chain's CDR3 is CASGVLAAKNNEQFF. Here the CDR3 DNA reads TGTGCCAGCGGTGTACTAGCGGCGAAAAACAATGAGCAGTTCTTC.

This clone was picked up one time. V usage is TRBV18 and J usage is TRBJ1-1; TRBD1 matches at 7 bases. Germline CDR1 KGHSH, CDR2 LQKENI. This CDR3 is built from 14 residues. After removal of 5 bases from V and 5 bases from J, the junction contained 8 bases not matched to a gene. CDR3 amino acids: CASSTTGVETEAFF. DNA for the CDR3: TGTGCCAGCTCAACTACAGGGGTAGAAACTGAAGCTTTCTTT.

V gene TRBV2 combines with J gene TRBJ1-3; a weak D match, TRBD1 (5 bases). Trimming took 0 bases from V and 0 from J, leaving 9 bases between them. Germline V gene sequence: CDR1 SNHLY, CDR2 FYNNEI. This CDR3 spans 16 amino acids. CDR3 amino acids: CASSEADTHSGNTIYF. The CDR3 nucleotides read TGTGCCAGCAGTGAAGCGGACACCCACTCTGGAAACACCATATATTTT.

The CDR3, as DNA: TGTGCCACCAGCAGAGATAACGGGAACGAGCAGTACTTC. As protein: CATSRDNGNEQYF. The chain links TRBV15 to TRBJ2-7; tentatively, D is TRBD2 (5 bases). CDR3 length: 13 residues. Germline V lookup: CDR1 LNHNV, CDR2 YYDKDF (reference sequence). The V and J ends lost 0 bases and 5 bases respectively, with 8 bases between them.

CDR3 in DNA: TGTGCCAGCAGCGTAGTGAGGGGATGGTCTAGCGGGAGGGTGGCCTACGAGCAGTACTTC. Translation gives CASSVVRGWSSGRVAYEQYF. J is TRBJ2-7 and V is TRBV9; 12 nucleotides match TRBD2. The germline V gene has CDR1 SGDLS and CDR2 YYNGEE. This CDR3 is 20 amino acids long. V lost 0 bases to trimming and J lost 2 bases; unmatched junction nucleotides: 15.

The chain joins TRBV7-8 to TRBJ2-1; the match to TRBD2 covers 9 bases. Germline CDR1 and CDR2: SGHVS and FQNEAQ. Trimming removed 5 bases from V and 10 bases from J; junction bases left unmatched: 6. This CDR3 is built from 13 residues. CDR3 sequence (DNA): TGTGCCAGCAGCCCGCTAGCGGGGAGGGAGCAGTTCTTC. It is translated as CASSPLAGREQFF. Full variable domain (missing parts from reference TRBV7-8 and TRBJ2-1): GAGVSQSPRYKVAKRGQDVALRCDPISGHVSLFWYQQALGQGPEFLTYFQNEAQLDKSGLPSDRFFAERPEGSVSTLKIQRTQQEDSAVYLCASSPLAGREQFFGPGTRLTVL.

The V and J genes are TRBV27 and TRBJ2-1; weak D call: TRBD2 (6 bases). Germline V CDR1 and CDR2: MNHEY, SMNVEV (reference sequence). The CDR3 consists of 15 residues. The ends were cut back, 7 bases at V and 5 bases at J, with 18 bases in the middle. CDR3: CASTPVGLPHNEQFF. DNA of the CDR3: TGTGCCAGCACCCCCGTGGGACTCCCACACAATGAGCAGTTCTTC.

The count of this clone is one. The chain uses TRBV4-3 and TRBJ2-3, with D tentatively TRBD1 or TRBD2 (5 bases each). Germline V gives CDR1 LGHNA, CDR2 YSLEER. The length of the CDR3 is 19 residues. Between the trimmed V and J ends, which lost 4 bases and 0 bases, there was a span of 23 bases. The CDR3 reads CASSRRRDGQPSSTDTQYF. In DNA form, the CDR3 reads TGCGCCAGCAGCCGACGCCGGGACGGACAACCCTCTAGCACAGATACGCAGTATTTT.